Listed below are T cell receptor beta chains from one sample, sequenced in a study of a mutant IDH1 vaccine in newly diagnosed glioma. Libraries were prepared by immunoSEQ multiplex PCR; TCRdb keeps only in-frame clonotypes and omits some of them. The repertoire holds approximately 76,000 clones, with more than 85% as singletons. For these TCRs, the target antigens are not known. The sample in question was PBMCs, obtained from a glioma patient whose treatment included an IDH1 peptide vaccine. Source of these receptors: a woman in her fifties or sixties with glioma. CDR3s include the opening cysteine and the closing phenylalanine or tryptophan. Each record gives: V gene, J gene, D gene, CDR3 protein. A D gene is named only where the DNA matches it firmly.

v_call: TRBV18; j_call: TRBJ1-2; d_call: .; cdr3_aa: CASSPGRVVDYGYTF
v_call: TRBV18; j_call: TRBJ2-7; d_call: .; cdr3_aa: CASSSGQLYEQYF
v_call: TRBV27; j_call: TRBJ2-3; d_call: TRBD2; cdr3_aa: CASSLFVAGGPSDTDTQYF
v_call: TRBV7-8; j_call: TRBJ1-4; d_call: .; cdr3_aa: CASSSNAATTNEKLFF
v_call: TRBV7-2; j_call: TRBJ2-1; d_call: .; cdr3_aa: CASSLDFYNEQFF
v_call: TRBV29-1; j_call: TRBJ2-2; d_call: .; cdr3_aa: CSVFGGLNTGELFF
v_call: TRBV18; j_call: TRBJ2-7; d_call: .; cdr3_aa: CASSPTWRLEQEQYF
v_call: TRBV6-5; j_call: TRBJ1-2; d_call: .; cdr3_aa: CASRPDGLYGYTF
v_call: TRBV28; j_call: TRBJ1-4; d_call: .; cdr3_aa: CASGGGGATNEKLFF
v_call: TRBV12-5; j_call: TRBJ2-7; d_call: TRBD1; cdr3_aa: CASGLAEVSSYRGGEQYF
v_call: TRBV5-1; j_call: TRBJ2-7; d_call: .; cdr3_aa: CASSLDPSSYEQYF
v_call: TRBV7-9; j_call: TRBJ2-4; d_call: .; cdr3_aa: CASSLEVTTKNIQYF
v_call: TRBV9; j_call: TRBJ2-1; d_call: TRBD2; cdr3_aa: CASSIGTSLSYNEQFF
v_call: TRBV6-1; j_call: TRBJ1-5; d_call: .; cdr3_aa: CASSSQVMSNQPQHF
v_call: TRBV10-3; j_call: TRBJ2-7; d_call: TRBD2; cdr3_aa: CAISGGGGPYEQYF
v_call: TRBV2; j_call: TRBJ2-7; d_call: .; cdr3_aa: CASSSRYEQYF
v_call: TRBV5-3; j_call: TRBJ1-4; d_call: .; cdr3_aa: CARSLAFSTNEKLFF
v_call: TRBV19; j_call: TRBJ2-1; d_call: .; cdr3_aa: CASSIPFSSYNEQFF
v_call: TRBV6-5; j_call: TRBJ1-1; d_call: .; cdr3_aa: CASSQTGNTEAFF
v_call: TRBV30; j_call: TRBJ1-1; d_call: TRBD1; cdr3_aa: CAWSAYTGQGERWMNTEAFF
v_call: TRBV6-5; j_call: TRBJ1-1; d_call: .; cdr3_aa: CASRVGRMNTEAFF
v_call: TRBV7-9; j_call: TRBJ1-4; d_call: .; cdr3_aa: CASSLAGGSGEKLFF
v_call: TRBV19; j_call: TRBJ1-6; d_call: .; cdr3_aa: CASSSSRDTNSPLHF
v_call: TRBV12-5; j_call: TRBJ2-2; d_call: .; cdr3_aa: CASGLFPGTGELFF
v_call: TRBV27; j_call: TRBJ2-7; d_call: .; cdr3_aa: CASSPYGGMTYEQYF
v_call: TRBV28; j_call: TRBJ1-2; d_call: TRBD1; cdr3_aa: CASSSDRGDGYTF